A selection of T cell receptor beta chains follows, all from one sample in a study of blood T cell repertoires in COVID-19. Assay: immunoSEQ multiplex PCR; the TCRdb copy retains only in-frame clones and omits some. The table has about 78,000 clones, 88% seen once. The source material was peripheral blood. These receptors were obtained from a man between 65 and 85 years old with active or convalescent COVID-19. The CDR3 runs from the conserved cysteine through the conserved F or W. Fields, in order: clone size, D gene, J gene, V gene, CDR3 length, CDR3 DNA, CDR3 protein. A D gene is named only where the DNA matches it firmly. A clone size is listed for some rows: how often the clone was seen (once, few, many), or a class if it is expanded.

>once|-|TRBJ1-6|TRBV2|14
TGTGCCAGCAGTGACTTCGGTAGCAATTCACCCCTCCACTTT
CASSDFGSNSPLHF
>-|TRBD2|TRBJ2-1|TRBV19|14
TGTGCCAGTAGTATGGGCCTAGCGGACAATGAGCAGTTCTTC
CASSMGLADNEQFF
>-|TRBD2|TRBJ2-5|TRBV5-1|16
TGCGCCAGCAGCCCGCGGACTAGCGGGGGAGTAGAGACCCAGTACTTC
CASSPRTSGGVETQYF
>-|-|TRBJ2-7|TRBV21-1|11
TGTGCCAGCAGCAAACGTCACGAGCAGTACTTC
CASSKRHEQYF
>-|-|TRBJ1-6|TRBV6-4|15
TGTGCCAGCAGTGAAAGCACAGGCGCTAATTCACCCCTCCACTTT
CASSESTGANSPLHF
>-|-|TRBJ2-2|TRBV27|14
TGTGCCAGCAGTTTAGGGTCAGGGGTCGGGGAGCTGTTTTTT
CASSLGSGVGELFF
>-|TRBD1|TRBJ2-1|TRBV18|15
TGTGCCAGCCGAACTTCGACAGGGGGATACAATGAGCAGTTCTTC
CASRTSTGGYNEQFF
>-|TRBD1|TRBJ1-5|TRBV6-6|14
TGTGCCAGCAACACGGACAGGGGCAGGCAGCCCCAGCATTTT
CASNTDRGRQPQHF
>-|-|TRBJ2-1|TRBV4-2|16
TGTGCCAGCAGCCAAGAGAGGATACGGGTCGACAATGAGCAGTTCTTC
CASSQERIRVDNEQFF
>-|-|TRBJ2-3|TRBV21-1|14
TGTGCCAGCACCCTAGCGGGAGAGGGGTATACGCAGTATTTT
CASTLAGEGYTQYF
>-|-|TRBJ1-4|TRBV6-1|14
TGTGCCAGCAGTGAAGCCGAGATAGAAGAAAAACTGTTTTTT
CASSEAEIEEKLFF
>-|-|TRBJ2-7|TRBV27|16
TGTGCCAGCAGTTTGTCGGGGAACGCACCTTTCTACGAGCAGTACTTC
CASSLSGNAPFYEQYF
>-|TRBD2|TRBJ2-3|TRBV19|18
TGTGCCAGTAGTAACCTTCGACTAGCGGGAGGGTTCACAGATACGCAGTATTTT
CASSNLRLAGGFTDTQYF
>-|-|TRBJ2-1|TRBV11-2|15
TGTGCCAGCAGCTTAGATTCCGGAGCGTGGAATGAGCAGTTCTTC
CASSLDSGAWNEQFF
>-|-|TRBJ1-1|TRBV2|13
TGTGCCAGCCGACAGACTTCGAACACTGAAGCTTTCTTT
CASRQTSNTEAFF
>-|TRBD1|TRBJ1-2|TRBV28|15
TGTGCCAGCCCGGGACAGGGGATCCCTAGCTATGGCTACACCTTC
CASPGQGIPSYGYTF
>-|TRBD1|TRBJ2-4|TRBV4-1|17
TGCGCCAGCAGCCAAGAGACAGGGCTAGGGGCCAAAAACATTCAGTACTTC
CASSQETGLGAKNIQYF
>-|-|TRBJ1-6|TRBV7-8|13
TGTGCCAGCAGCCTCGGCGACAGAACACCCCTCCACTTT
CASSLGDRTPLHF
>-|-|TRBJ1-3|TRBV5-8|17
TGTGCCAGCAGCTTGGGGGTTACAGCCTATTCTGGAAACACCATATATTTT
CASSLGVTAYSGNTIYF
>-|TRBD2|TRBJ2-5|TRBV27|14
TGTGCCAGCAGTTTAGTAGCGGGGGGAAAGACCCAGTACTTC
CASSLVAGGKTQYF
>-|-|TRBJ1-1|TRBV6-6|15
TGTGCCAGCAGTCGCGAAGGGGGAAAGAACACTGAAGCTTTCTTT
CASSREGGKNTEAFF
>-|TRBD1|TRBJ2-7|TRBV3-1/TRBV3-2|15
TGTGCCAGCAGCCAATTACAGGGGCCCGTCTACGAGCAGTACTTC
CASSQLQGPVYEQYF
>-|TRBD2|TRBJ2-3|TRBV27|15
TGTGCCAGCAGTTTCGGGACTAGCGGGAGTTATACGCAGTATTTT
CASSFGTSGSYTQYF
>-|TRBD1|TRBJ1-1|TRBV28|14
TGTGCCAGCACCGCGACAGGGGGGAACACTGAAGCTTTCTTT
CASTATGGNTEAFF
>-|-|TRBJ1-2|TRBV6-5|14
TGTGCCAGCAGTCCGGGGGGGAACCGTTTAGGCTACACCTTC
CASSPGGNRLGYTF
>-|-|TRBJ2-4|TRBV10-1|15
TGCGCCAGCCACAGACAGGTCCAAGGCAAAAACATTCAGTACTTC
CASHRQVQGKNIQYF
>-|TRBD2|TRBJ2-1|TRBV24-1|14
TGTGCCACCAGTGGGCGGGAGGTCGGCAATGAGCAGTTCTTC
CATSGREVGNEQFF